The 11 T cell receptor beta chains in this list originate from one sample, sequenced in a study of T cells after yellow fever vaccination. TCRdb independently ran MiXCR on the 5' RACE reads; one entry per CDR3 protein. The repertoire holds a few hundred thousand distinct CDR3 sequences, with under 5% as singletons. Sequenced here: PBMCs, sampled 5 days after the yellow fever booster vaccination. The receptors were gathered from a man between 18 and 35 years old who received the YFV17D yellow fever vaccine.

This clonotype was detected ten times or more. The rearrangement uses TRBV5-1 and TRBJ2-2; D is unresolved. The CDR3 is 13 amino acids. In germline, CDR1 is SGHRS, CDR2 YFSETQ. V gave up 5 bases and J gave up 3 bases, with 8 bases separating them. The CDR3 DNA sequence: TGCGCCAGCAGTAGTCTTTACACCGGGGAGCTGTTTTTT. This gives the protein CASSSLYTGELFF.

The chain uses TRBV24-1 and TRBJ2-2; D could derive from TRBD1 or TRBD2 (5 bases each). Germline-derived CDR1 and CDR2 are KGHDR and SFDVKD. This CDR3 region has 17 residues. The V end lost 0 bases, the J end lost 2 bases, and 12 bases lay between the germline ends. The CDR3 spells CATSDLHGGSNTGELFF. The CDR3, as DNA: TGTGCCACCAGTGATTTGCATGGGGGATCCAACACCGGGGAGCTGTTTTTT.

This clonotype was detected many times. This chain joins TRBV5-1 and TRBJ2-3; 8 bases agree with TRBD2. The V gene's germline CDR1 is SGHRS and CDR2 YFSETQ. This CDR3 is built from 16 residues. Trimming cost V 1 base and J 6 bases; bases outside gene matches: 10. The CDR3 here is CASSLRPSGSLDTQYF. CDR3 in DNA: TGCGCCAGCAGCTTGAGGCCTAGCGGGTCCCTTGATACGCAGTATTTT.

This chain connects TRBV7-9 to TRBJ1-2; TRBD1 aligns across 7 bases. J lost 0 bases, V lost 5 bases, and 3 bases had no gene match. CDR3 size: 14 residues. Per the germline V gene, CDR1 is SEHNR and CDR2 is FQNEAQ (reference sequence). The CDR3 DNA reads TGTGCCAGCAGCCCGACAGGGACTAACTATGGCTACACCTTC. Its protein product is CASSPTGTNYGYTF.

This clonotype has ten or more counts. This chain links TRBV12-3 or TRBV12-4 with TRBJ2-1; TRBD2 matches at 7 bases. The CDR3 is made up of 15 amino acids. The trim removed 2 bases at V and 5 bases at J, leaving 6 bases unmatched. In nucleotides, the CDR3 is TGTGCCAGCAGTTTAACGGGGGGTAAACACAATGAGCAGTTCTTC. As protein: CASSLTGGKHNEQFF.

This chain joins TRBV12-3 or TRBV12-4 and TRBJ2-3; TRBD2 matches at 9 bases. CDR3 length: 16 residues. Germline trimming cut 2 bases from V and 4 bases from J; bases unmatched to any gene: 7. CDR3: CASSLPRGGAADTQYF. In nucleotides, the CDR3 is TGTGCCAGCAGTTTACCCCGCGGGGGGGCCGCAGATACGCAGTATTTT.

This clonotype was seen only a few times. The chain employs TRBV5-5 and TRBJ1-6; no firm D call. The V gene lost 6 bases and the J gene lost 3 bases, with 16 bases spanning the gap. CDR1 is SGHKS and CDR2 is YYEKEE in the germline V gene (reference sequence). The CDR3 contains 16 residues. CDR3 region: CASTLAGLGYNSPLHF. The CDR3 nucleotides read TGTGCCAGCACCCTGGCCGGTTTGGGCTATAATTCACCCCTCCACTTT.

V and J are TRBV3-1 and TRBJ2-4; 11 bases align to TRBD1. J lost 7 bases, V lost 2 bases, and 7 bases had no gene match. CDR3 length equals 16 residues. CDR1 is LGHDT, CDR2 YNNKEL, per germline (reference sequence). CDR3 amino acids: CASSQHGQGAYNIQYF. CDR3 nucleotides: TGTGCCAGCAGCCAACACGGACAGGGGGCGTATAACATTCAGTACTTC.

This clonotype was detected a few times. J is TRBJ2-3 and V is TRBV24-1, with 8 bases that match TRBD1. With V trimmed by 3 bases and J by 4 bases, 5 bases remained unmatched. CDR1 and CDR2 from the germline V gene are KGHDR and SFDVKD. This CDR3 has 15 residues. The CDR3 DNA sequence: TGTGCCACCAGTGATCGGACAGGGACGGCAGATACGCAGTATTTT. This translates into CATSDRTGTADTQYF.

This clonotype was found a few times. The chain carries TRBV5-1 and TRBJ1-1, with D unresolved. Between the trimmed V and J ends, which lost 9 bases and 0 bases, there was a span of 12 bases. The germline V gene has CDR1 SGHRS and CDR2 YFSETQ. The CDR3 covers 13 residues. The CDR3: CATSLSMNTEAFF. DNA for the CDR3: TGCGCCACCTCCTTGAGCATGAACACTGAAGCTTTCTTT.

This clonotype came up a few times. The chain carries TRBV27 and TRBJ1-6; D remains ambiguous. V shed 8 bases and J shed 8 bases, with 19 bases lying between them. The CDR3 is 15 residues long. Germline lookup yields CDR1 MNHEY and CDR2 SMNVEV (reference sequence). CDR3 sequence: CASGLSGRRDSPLHF. The DNA for the CDR3 is TGTGCCAGCGGGTTGTCGGGCAGGCGAGATTCACCCCTCCACTTT.